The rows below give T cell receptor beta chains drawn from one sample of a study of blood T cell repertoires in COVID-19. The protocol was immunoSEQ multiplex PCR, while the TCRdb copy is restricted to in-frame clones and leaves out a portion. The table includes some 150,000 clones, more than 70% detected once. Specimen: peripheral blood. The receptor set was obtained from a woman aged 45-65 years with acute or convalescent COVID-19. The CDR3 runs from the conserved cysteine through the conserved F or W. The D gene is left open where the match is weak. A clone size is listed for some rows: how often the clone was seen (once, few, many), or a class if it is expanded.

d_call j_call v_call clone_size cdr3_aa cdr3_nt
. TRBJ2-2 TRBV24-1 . CATSDALGGTGELFF TGTGCCACCAGTGACGCCCTCGGGGGAACCGGGGAGCTGTTTTTT
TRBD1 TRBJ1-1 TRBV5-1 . CASSPRDRGEAFF TGCGCCAGCAGCCCCCGGGACAGGGGGGAAGCTTTCTTT
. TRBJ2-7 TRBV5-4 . CASSLAGDPSYEQYF TGTGCCAGCAGCTTGGCGGGGGACCCATCCTACGAGCAGTACTTC
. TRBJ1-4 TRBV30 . CAWRRRGREKLFF TGTGCCTGGAGGCGACGAGGTCGAGAAAAACTGTTTTTT
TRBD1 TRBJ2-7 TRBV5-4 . CASSLAQGAFYEQYF TGTGCCAGCAGCTTGGCTCAGGGGGCGTTCTACGAGCAGTACTTC
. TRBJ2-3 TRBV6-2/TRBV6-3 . CASSYSIIGGTDTQYF TGTGCCAGCAGTTACTCGATAATAGGGGGAACAGATACGCAGTATTTT
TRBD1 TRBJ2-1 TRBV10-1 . CASSARRRHRGHNEQFF TGCGCCAGCAGTGCTCGGAGGAGACACAGGGGACACAATGAGCAGTTCTTC
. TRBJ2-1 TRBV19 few CASSIVTGNSYNEQFF TGTGCCAGTAGTATTGTAACAGGTAATTCCTACAATGAGCAGTTCTTC
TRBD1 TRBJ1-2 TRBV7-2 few CASSFLVGQGQGAGGYTF TGTGCCAGCAGCTTCTTAGTGGGACAGGGACAGGGGGCTGGTGGCTACACCTTC
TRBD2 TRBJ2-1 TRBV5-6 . CASSSRGGAFYEQFF TGTGCCAGCAGCTCCCGCGGGGGGGCCTTCTATGAGCAGTTCTTC
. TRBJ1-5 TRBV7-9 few CASSLDRLNQPQHF TGTGCCAGCAGCTTAGATCGTCTGAATCAGCCCCAGCATTTT
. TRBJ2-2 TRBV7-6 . CASSARDPATGELFF TGTGCCAGCAGCGCTCGGGATCCTGCAACCGGGGAGCTGTTTTTT
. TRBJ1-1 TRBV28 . CASTRGGLGTEAFF TGTGCCAGTACCCGGGGGGGCTTGGGGACTGAAGCTTTCTTT
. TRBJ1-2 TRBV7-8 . CASSQQHSPVYGYTF TGTGCCAGCAGCCAACAGCATTCTCCGGTCTATGGCTACACCTTC
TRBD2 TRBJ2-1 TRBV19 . CASSSDPGLAGGSLNEQFF TGTGCCAGTAGTAGTGATCCGGGACTAGCGGGGGGGTCGTTGAATGAGCAGTTCTTC
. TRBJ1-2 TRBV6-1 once CASSESQGTGYTF TGTGCCAGCAGTGAGAGTCAGGGGACCGGCTACACCTTC
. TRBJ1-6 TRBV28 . CASGFLGLNNSPLHF TGTGCCAGCGGTTTTTTGGGCCTAAATAATTCACCCCTCCACTTT
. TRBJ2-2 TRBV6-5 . CASSYFNPGELFF TGTGCCAGCAGTTACTTCAATCCCGGGGAGCTGTTTTTT
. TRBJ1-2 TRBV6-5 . CASRPWRGGYTF TGTGCCAGCCGCCCGTGGCGGGGGGGCTACACCTTC
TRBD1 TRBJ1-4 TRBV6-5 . CASSPPGQGGEKLFF TGTGCCAGCAGTCCCCCGGGACAGGGAGGAGAAAAACTGTTTTTT
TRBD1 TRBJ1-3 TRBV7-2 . CASSLGTGSQNTIYF TGTGCCAGCAGCTTGGGGACAGGTTCCCAAAACACCATATATTTT
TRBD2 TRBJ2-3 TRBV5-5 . CASDSAGGPGTDTQYF TGTGCCAGCGACTCAGCGGGGGGGCCGGGCACAGATACGCAGTATTTT
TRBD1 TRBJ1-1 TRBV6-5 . CASSIYGTENTEAFF TGTGCCAGCAGTATATACGGGACAGAGAACACTGAAGCTTTCTTT
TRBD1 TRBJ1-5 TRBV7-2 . CASSSQTGNQPQHF TGTGCCAGCAGCTCCCAGACAGGGAATCAGCCCCAGCATTTT
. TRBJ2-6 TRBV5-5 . CASSLGQTSGANVLTF TGTGCCAGCAGCTTGGGGCAAACCTCTGGGGCCAACGTCCTGACTTTC
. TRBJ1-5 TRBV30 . CAWSVLNQPQHF TGTGCCTGGAGTGTCCTTAATCAGCCCCAGCATTTT
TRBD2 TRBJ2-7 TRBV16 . CASSDSGGASGQYF TGTGCCAGCAGCGATAGCGGGGGGGCGTCCGGGCAGTACTTC
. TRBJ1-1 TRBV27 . CASSFTTQTNTEAFF TGTGCCAGCAGTTTTACGACACAAACGAACACTGAAGCTTTCTTT
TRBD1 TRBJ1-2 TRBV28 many CASQRGGQGYGYTF TGTGCCAGCCAGCGCGGGGGACAGGGCTATGGCTACACCTTC
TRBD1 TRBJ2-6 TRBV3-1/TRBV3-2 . CASSQPGQGVLGANVLTF TGTGCCAGCAGCCAACCGGGACAGGGAGTTCTCGGGGCCAACGTCCTGACTTTC
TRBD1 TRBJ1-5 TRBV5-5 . CASSSGTAFSNQPQHF TGTGCCAGCAGCTCCGGGACAGCCTTTAGCAATCAGCCCCAGCATTTT
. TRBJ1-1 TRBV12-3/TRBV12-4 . CASSSNPNTEAFF TGTGCCAGCAGTTCAAATCCGAACACTGAAGCTTTCTTT
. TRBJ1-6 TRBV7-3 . CASSLGASRSPLHF TGTGCCAGCAGCTTGGGGGCCTCTCGATCACCCCTCCACTTT
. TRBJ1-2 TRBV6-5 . CASSPTPQNYGYTF TGTGCCAGCAGTCCGACTCCCCAAAACTATGGCTACACCTTC
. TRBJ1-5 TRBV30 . CAWSADSQNQPQHF TGTGCCTGGAGCGCTGACAGTCAGAATCAGCCCCAGCATTTT
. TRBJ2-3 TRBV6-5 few CASQLGAASTDTQYF TGTGCCAGCCAATTAGGGGCAGCAAGCACAGATACGCAGTATTTT
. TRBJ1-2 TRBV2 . CASSDTGLYGYTF TGTGCCAGCAGTGACACAGGGTTGTATGGCTACACCTTC
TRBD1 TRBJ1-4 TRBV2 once CASEGTGGGNEKLFF TGTGCCAGCGAGGGGACAGGGGGCGGGAATGAAAAACTGTTTTTT
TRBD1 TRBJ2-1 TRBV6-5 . CATSRDSTYNEQFF TGTGCCACATCCCGGGACAGTACCTACAATGAGCAGTTCTTC
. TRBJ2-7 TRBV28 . CASSSDKYEQYF TGTGCCAGCAGTTCCGACAAGTACGAGCAGTACTTC
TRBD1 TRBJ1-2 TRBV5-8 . CATDLGQGLYGYTF TGTGCCACCGACTTGGGACAGGGCCTCTATGGCTACACCTTC
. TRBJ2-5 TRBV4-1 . CASSQEAVLGARETQYF TGCGCCAGCAGCCAAGAAGCAGTGCTTGGGGCAAGGGAGACCCAGTACTTC
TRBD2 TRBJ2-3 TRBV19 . CATGGLAGNRGTDTQYF TGTGCCACTGGGGGACTAGCGGGGAATCGGGGCACAGATACGCAGTATTTT
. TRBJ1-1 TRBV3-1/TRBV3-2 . CASSQDSGRRIIYLAFF TGTGCCAGCAGCCAAGATTCTGGGCGTCGGATTATATATCTAGCTTTCTTT
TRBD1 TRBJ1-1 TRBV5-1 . CASSPGQATEAFF TGCGCCAGCAGCCCCGGACAGGCGACTGAAGCTTTCTTT
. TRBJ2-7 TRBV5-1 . CASSLDGAYEQYF TGCGCCAGCAGCTTGGACGGAGCCTACGAGCAGTACTTC
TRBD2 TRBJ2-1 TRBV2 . CASSETSGGGLGSYNEQFF TGTGCCAGCAGTGAAACTAGCGGGGGTGGGTTGGGATCCTACAATGAGCAGTTCTTC
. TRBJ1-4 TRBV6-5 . CASRSAGSDEKLFF TGTGCCAGCCGATCGGCGGGGTCGGATGAAAAACTGTTTTTT
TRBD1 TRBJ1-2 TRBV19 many CASNPTGADYGYTF TGTGCCAGTAACCCTACAGGGGCAGACTATGGCTACACCTTC
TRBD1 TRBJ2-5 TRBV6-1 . CASSEGLAGGRGRETQYF TGTGCCAGCAGTGAAGGGTTGGCAGGGGGCCGGGGTCGGGAGACCCAGTACTTC
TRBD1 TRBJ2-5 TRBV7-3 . CASSFNGPAGGIETQYF TGTGCCAGCAGCTTTAATGGTCCCGCAGGGGGAATCGAGACCCAGTACTTC
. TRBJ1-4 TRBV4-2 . CASSQVDRAPGTNEKLFF TGTGCCAGCAGCCAAGTAGATAGGGCCCCGGGGACTAATGAAAAACTGTTTTTT